The entry that follows covers one TCR beta chain sequence. Its antigen remains unidentified. V lost 7 bases and J 3 bases, leaving 13 bases between the germline ends. This CDR3 is 14 amino acids long. Germline CDR1 and CDR2: MDHEN and SYDVKM. Using immunoSEQ multiplex PCR, the repertoire was profiled, and TCRdb retains in-frame clones only, with some absent. The profile shows 77,000 or so clones, roughly 90% of them singletons. This entry comes from a study of graft-versus-host responses after intestinal transplantation. Study results and caveats: Some GvH clones appeared in ileal mucosa or blood before recipient bone marrow.

The rearrangement uses TRBV28 and TRBJ1-5; a possible D gene is TRBD1 (6 bases). Sample: PBMCs, taken 98 days after intestinal transplantation. The TCR comes from a human patient who received an intestinal transplant, so some T cells may come from the graft donor. The CDR3 spells CASTWGAANQPQHF. The CDR3 bases are TGTGCCAGCACCTGGGGGGCAGCCAATCAGCCCCAGCATTTT.